One T cell receptor (beta chain) is described in this entry. This entry is derived from a study of blood T cells in healthy people across ages. Each donor's blood draw was roughly 10 milliliters of peripheral blood. Trimming pared 0 bases from V and 5 bases from J, leaving 14 bases between. The germline V gene encodes CDR1 SGHKS and CDR2 YYEKEE (reference sequence). CDR3 length equals 16 residues. Combining a sample-barcoded 5' primer with a J-beta primer mix, a second PCR ran for roughly 7 to 11 cycles. Every cDNA molecule carried a tag from a template-switch adaptor bearing 12 random nucleotides. Via MiXCR, TCRdb re-called the 5' RACE reads, giving one row per CDR3 protein. The table includes about 1.7 million distinct CDR3 sequences, roughly 27% detected once.

Sequenced input: blood. This clonotype originated in a woman aged 30 to 39 in good health. This rearrangement joins TRBV5-5 to TRBJ2-2, with no clear D. CDR3 region: CASSLAAGVGTGELFF. The CDR3 region has the DNA TGTGCCAGCAGCTTGGCGGCTGGAGTGGGGACCGGGGAGCTGTTTTTT.